This TCR beta chain originates from a study of vaccination and CD4 T cells after COVID-19 (dated 2022 in TCRdb). Turning to the overall study: Convalescent patients had a positive SARS-CoV-2 result on nasal swab PCR, and of these patients, several had mild disease and one had severe disease. The convalescent cohort comprised six males and four females, including two Hispanic individuals, seven Caucasians, two Asians and one multiracial person. Each participant got two doses of either the Pfizer-BioNTech BNT162b2 vaccine (n=8) or the Moderna mRNA-1273 vaccine (n=2). Post-COVID blood samples from convalescent patients were collected a median of roughly 100 days after diagnosis, with a range of 35 to 161 days. The time from the second vaccine dose to post-vaccine blood sampling had a median of approximately 72 days and ranged from about 14 to 250 days. The spike-specific CD4+ TCR repertoire was compared before and after mRNA vaccination in approximately 9 COVID-19 convalescent patients and a handful of infection-naive healthy vaccine recipients.

The library was made by PCR. These reads were obtained on an Illumina iSeq 100. On the authors' methods: Non-productive sequences were removed, and CDR3s not starting with C, not ending with F or W, or shorter than 7 amino acids were discarded. CDR3 homology was assessed with Levenshtein distances (stringdist) and unrooted phylogenetic trees (ape) in R version 3.6.1. TCRdb applied fastp at Q25 and MiXCR to the public reads, then kept only in-frame beta chains. Merged by CDR3 protein, the rows form single entries marked with the most common genes and DNA. The V and J calls, along with clone size, are taken from TCRdb and not from the paper's own processing. Here the sample has 20,000 or so distinct CDR3 sequences; approximately 60% occur a single time. 0.95% to 1.2% of the sample is held by the ten biggest clonotypes. The germline V gene supplies CDR1 MNHNS and CDR2 SASEGT. V is shortened by 6 bases, J by 0 bases, and the region joining them spans 12 bases. There are 16 amino acids in the CDR3, from cysteine to phenylalanine inclusive. The CDR3 DNA has 48 bases and is translated from base 1.

The convalescent patients' positive SARS-CoV-2 PCR tests fell between March and December 2020, which was before the Alpha, Beta and Delta variants emerged in the United States. Ficoll-Paque Plus gradient centrifugation was used to isolate PBMCs from whole blood, and the isolated PBMCs were then either used fresh or cryopreserved at -140C. Study-level results and caveats: The number of convalescent patients in the study was relatively small, and the study did not examine early timepoints following natural infection. Of the vaccine-specific clones in convalescent patients, 304 of 307, or nearly all, reacted only to SARS-CoV-2 spike and did not cross-react with common cold coronaviruses. The median number of SARS-CoV-2-reactive clonotypes rose from around 22 after infection to about 40 after vaccination, but the change was not significant. Among convalescent patients, a median about 86% of the SARS-CoV-2-reactive clones seen after vaccination appeared only after vaccination, which suggests priming specific to the vaccine.

This clonotype was detected only a few times. It has no known antigen specificity. Qualities for individual bases were not recorded, and no much larger clone is one base off. Sequencing used CD4+ T cells from blood, obtained after SARS-CoV-2 vaccination. This TCR derives from a human donor who had recovered from COVID-19. Recombination connected TRBV6-1 to TRBJ1-6, with an unclear D gene assignment. The nucleotide sequence is TGTGCCAGCAGCCCCTCGGCCTACTCCTATAATTCACCCCTCCACTTT. This encodes CASSPSAYSYNSPLHF.